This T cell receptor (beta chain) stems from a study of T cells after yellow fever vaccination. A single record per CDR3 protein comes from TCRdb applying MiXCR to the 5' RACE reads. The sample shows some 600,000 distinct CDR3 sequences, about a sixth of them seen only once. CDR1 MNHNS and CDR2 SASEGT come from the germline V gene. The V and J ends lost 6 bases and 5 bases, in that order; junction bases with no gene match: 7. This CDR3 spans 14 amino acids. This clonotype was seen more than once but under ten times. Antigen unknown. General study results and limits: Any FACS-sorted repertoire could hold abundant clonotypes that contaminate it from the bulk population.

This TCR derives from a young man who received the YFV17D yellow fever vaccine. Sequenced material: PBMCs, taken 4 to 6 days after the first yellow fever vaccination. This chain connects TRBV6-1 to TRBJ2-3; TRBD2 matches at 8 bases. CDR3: CASRPSGGEDTQYF. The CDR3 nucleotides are TGTGCCAGCAGACCCAGCGGGGGAGAAGATACGCAGTATTTT.